This record covers a single TCR beta chain. Antigen specificity is unknown. The table came from immunoSEQ multiplex PCR; TCRdb's copy has only in-frame clones and leaves some out. The table includes around 350,000 clones, around 83% detected once. The data stem from a study of Ad26.COV2.S vaccination and SARS-CoV-2 variants. Across the whole study: Intramuscularly, Ad26.COV2.S was given either once or twice, 56 days apart.

The CDR3 is 24 residues long. Germline assignment: CDR1 SGDLS and CDR2 YYNGEE. J lost 5 bases, V lost 1 base, and 33 bases had no gene match. Treatment reported: about 20 received Ad26.COV2.S at low or high dose, single or two shots; several received placebo; per-sample allocation not given. Sampling occurred on day 63 after the first vaccine or placebo injection. Study-level findings and limits: Substantial response breadth was reportedly seen for spike-specific CD8+ and CD4+ T cells after vaccination. Vaccine recipients showed a spike-specific TCR breadth that was higher than in placebo recipients. Measurement of non-spike TCR breadth gave similar results in vaccine and placebo recipients.

The source material was peripheral blood, sampled in a trial of Ad26.COV2.S vaccine versus placebo. This TCR derives from a person aged 18-60 years who received the Ad26.COV2.S COVID-19 vaccine or a placebo. V is TRBV9 and J is TRBJ2-3; TRBD2 matches at 8 bases. The CDR3 coding sequence is TGTGCCAGCAGCGTAACTCTGAGACCTGGCGGTGATATCGGGAGGGCCTTAATACAAGATACGCAGTATTTT. Its translation is CASSVTLRPGGDIGRALIQDTQYF.